Detailed here is one T cell receptor (beta chain). Its antigen is not known. PCR employed 60 Vbeta and 13 Jbeta primers. Generated by immunoSEQ multiplex PCR, the TCRdb table keeps only in-frame clones and is missing some. The repertoire has 120,000 to 150,000 clones, roughly three quarters of them found once; the top ten carry around 4.9%. The CDR3 runs 15 residues. Germline lookup yields CDR1 MDHEN and CDR2 SYDVKM. V was cut by 2 bases and J by 7 bases, with 12 bases left in between. Whereas donors were nominally healthy upon sampling, unrecorded immune exposures were probable. This sample was taken from a study of cytomegalovirus exposure and HLA in healthy donors. Study context: An earlier analysis identified 120 million or so unique TCR beta sequences in about 200 million T cells. Overall study findings and caveats: Rare TCR sequences predominated, though certain public TCRs were found in many donors.

This clonotype was obtained from a male donor in good health and CMV-seronegative. Sequences were obtained from PBMCs. The chain combines TRBV28 with TRBJ1-6; D possibly corresponds to TRBD1 (5 bases). CDR3 amino acids: CASSLRSQGNSPLHF. CDR3 bases: TGTGCCAGCAGTTTAAGATCGCAGGGAAATTCACCCCTCCACTTT.